One sample yielded the 30 T cell receptor beta chains listed below, sequenced in a study of blood T cell repertoires in COVID-19. The assay was immunoSEQ multiplex PCR, and TCRdb's table has in-frame clones only and misses some. Among 95,000 to 150,000 clones listed, roughly four fifths were seen once. Material for sequencing was peripheral blood. The receptors originated from a man between 60 and 75 years old with acute or convalescent COVID-19.

V gene TRBV5-1 combines with J gene TRBJ2-7; 12 positions agree with TRBD1. V was clipped by 5 bases and J by 6 bases; unmatched bases: 6. This CDR3 has 14 amino acids. Germline CDR1 SGHRS, CDR2 YFSETQ. CDR3 DNA sequence: TGCGCCAGCAGTGGGGGGACAGGGGGCTCCGAGCAGTACTTC. It codes for CASSGGTGGSEQYF.

The chain combines TRBV5-1 with TRBJ2-2; D possibly corresponds to TRBD1 (6 bases). The length of the CDR3 is 16 residues. V was clipped by 4 bases and J by 4 bases, with 17 bases between them. Germline V gene sequence: CDR1 SGHRS, CDR2 YFSETQ. The CDR3 here is CASSPGSGTLTGELFF. The CDR3 nucleotides are TGCGCCAGCAGCCCGGGGTCAGGGACACTCACCGGGGAGCTGTTTTTT.

The chain combines TRBV3-1 (or the pseudogene TRBV3-2) with TRBJ2-7; D gene uncertain. V shed 1 base and J shed 2 bases, with 9 bases lying between them. This CDR3 is 14 amino acids long. CDR1 is LGHDT, CDR2 YNNKEL, per germline (reference sequence). The CDR3 coding sequence is TGTGCCAGCAGCCAAGGAAGGAGAACCTACGAGCAGTACTTC. It translates to CASSQGRRTYEQYF.

This chain links TRBV19 with TRBJ1-2; possibly TRBD1 for D (5 bases). Between the trimmed V and J ends, which lost 7 bases and 7 bases, there was a span of 25 bases. The length of the CDR3 is 16 residues. The V gene's germline CDR1 is LNHDA and CDR2 SQIVND (reference sequence). As DNA, the CDR3 is TGTGCCAGTACCCCGACCTGGGACTCGGGTAGAGGTGGCTACACCTTC. Protein product: CASTPTWDSGRGGYTF.

The chain recombines TRBV6-6 with TRBJ1-5, with 10 bases that match TRBD1. Germline V gene sequence: CDR1 MNHNY, CDR2 SVGAGI (reference sequence). This CDR3 spans 16 amino acids. J was trimmed by 3 bases and V by 6 bases; bases with no gene match: 8. In DNA, the CDR3 is TGTGCCAGCAGCTCCGGGACAGGGGTGTACAATCAGCCCCAGCATTTT. It codes for CASSSGTGVYNQPQHF.

The CDR3: CASSPGQGVTYEQYF. The CDR3 DNA follows: TGTGCCAGCTCACCGGGACAGGGGGTAACCTACGAGCAGTACTTC. J is TRBJ2-7 and V is TRBV18; TRBD1 matches 11 bases. This CDR3 region has 15 residues. With 3 bases clipped from V and 2 bases from J, the junction kept 3 bases outside the gene matches. In germline, CDR1 is KGHSH, CDR2 LQKENI.

The CDR3 loop is CASSVLTGLAGGESTDTQYF. DNA for the CDR3: TGTGCCAGCAGTGTATTAACGGGACTAGCGGGAGGTGAGAGCACAGATACGCAGTATTTT. The chain has TRBV28 and TRBJ2-3, with 15 bases fitting TRBD2. V was pared by 5 bases and J by 0 bases, with 12 bases of the junction left unmatched. The germline V gene encodes CDR1 MDHEN and CDR2 SYDVKM. The CDR3 consists of 20 residues.

CDR3 sequence: CATRGTGGIYNEQFF. In DNA, the CDR3 is TGTGCCACCAGGGGGACAGGGGGTATCTACAATGAGCAGTTCTTC. J is TRBJ2-1 and V is TRBV24-1; 11 bases line up with TRBD1. V lost 7 bases, J lost 3 bases, and 4 bases stayed unmatched. The CDR3 consists of 15 residues. CDR1 and CDR2 (germline): KGHDR, SFDVKD.

The gene calls are TRBV28 and TRBJ1-5; 9 bases line up with TRBD1. This CDR3 has 14 amino acids. Trimming removed 6 bases from V and 6 bases from J; junction bases left unmatched: 6. In germline, CDR1 is MDHEN, CDR2 SYDVKM. This chain's CDR3 is CASSQTGGTQPQHF. Written as DNA, the CDR3 is TGTGCCAGCAGCCAGACAGGGGGTACTCAGCCCCAGCATTTT. Together with reference TRBV28 and TRBJ1-5, the CDR3 gives the full variable domain: DVKVTQSSRYLVKRTGEKVFLECVQDMDHENMFWYRQDPGLGLRLIYFSYDVKMKEKGDIPEGYSVSREKKERFSLILESASTNQTSMYLCASSQTGGTQPQHFGDGTRLSIL.

This clone has just a few counts. The chain combines TRBV5-1 with TRBJ2-3; 7 bases align to TRBD1. V was clipped by 4 bases and J by 2 bases; unmatched bases: 4. The CDR3 has 14 amino acids. Germline lookup yields CDR1 SGHRS and CDR2 YFSETQ. As DNA, the CDR3 is TGCGCCAGCAGCGGACAGGCCTCCACAGATACGCAGTATTTT. Translating gives CASSGQASTDTQYF.

The J gene is TRBJ2-1, the V gene TRBV4-2; D is possibly TRBD2 (6 bases). This CDR3 comprises 17 residues. V shed 0 bases and J shed 0 bases, with 12 bases lying between them. Germline lookup yields CDR1 LGHNA and CDR2 YNFKEQ. Written as DNA, the CDR3 is TGTGCCAGCAGCCAAGAGCCGGACGGGAGCTCCTACAATGAGCAGTTCTTC. It codes for CASSQEPDGSSYNEQFF.

This clone turned up a few times. The rearrangement uses TRBV7-3 and TRBJ2-2, with D unresolved. In germline, CDR1 is SGHTA, CDR2 FQGTGA. V lost 6 bases, J lost 6 bases, and 8 bases lay in between. This CDR3 spans 12 amino acids. The CDR3 loop reads CASSLGAGELFF. The CDR3 DNA follows: TGTGCCAGCAGTTTAGGAGCCGGGGAGCTGTTTTTT. Full variable domain (outside the CDR3, taken from reference TRBV7-3 and TRBJ2-2): GAGVSQTPSNKVTEKGKYVELRCDPISGHTALYWYRQSLGQGPEFLIYFQGTGAADDSGLPNDRFFAVRPEGSVSTLKIQRTERGDSAVYLCASSLGAGELFFGEGSRLTVL.

The rearrangement uses TRBV24-1 and TRBJ2-3, with 16 bases fitting TRBD2. Trimming removed 9 bases from V and 5 bases from J; junction bases left unmatched: 4. CDR3 length: 15 residues. The germline gives CDR1 KGHDR, CDR2 SFDVKD. CDR3 sequence (DNA): TGTGCCACCGGGACTAGCGGGAGGGCCTTAGATACGCAGTATTTT. Translation gives CATGTSGRALDTQYF.

This rearrangement joins TRBV7-3 to TRBJ2-7, with D tentatively TRBD2 (6 bases). This CDR3 is 14 amino acids long. Trimming took 5 bases from V and 2 from J, leaving 13 bases between them. Germline V gene sequence: CDR1 SGHTA, CDR2 FQGTGA. The CDR3: CASSPPPGAYEQYF. DNA for the CDR3: TGTGCCAGCAGCCCCCCCCCGGGGGCCTACGAGCAGTACTTC.

The V and J genes are TRBV10-1 and TRBJ2-1; perhaps TRBD1 as D (6 bases). The CDR3 consists of 13 residues. Germline CDR1 is WNHNN and CDR2 is SYGVQD (reference sequence). Trimming removed 6 bases from V and 7 bases from J, with 13 bases in between. The CDR3 reads CASRQQGTNEQFF. The CDR3 region has the DNA TGCGCCAGCAGACAACAGGGTACTAATGAGCAGTTCTTC.

V is TRBV29-1 and J is TRBJ2-1, with 8 bases matching TRBD2. The germline CDR1 and CDR2 sequences are SQVTM and ANQGSEA. The CDR3 is 16 residues long. V dropped 4 bases and J dropped 0; count of bases not matched to a gene: 8. CDR3 coding DNA: TGCAGCGTTGTAAAACTAGCGGCCTCCTCCTACAATGAGCAGTTCTTC. It translates to CSVVKLAASSYNEQFF.

J is TRBJ1-2 and V is TRBV24-1, with 9 bases matching TRBD1. Germline CDR1 reads KGHDR; CDR2 reads SFDVKD. This CDR3 has 16 amino acids. The trim removed 6 bases at V and 8 bases at J, leaving 15 bases unmatched. The CDR3 loop is CATSPEGTGKREGYTF. In nucleotides, the CDR3 is TGTGCCACCAGTCCGGAGGGGACAGGGAAAAGAGAAGGCTACACCTTC.

The V gene is TRBV10-3, the J gene TRBJ1-1; no clear D gene. Germline V lookup: CDR1 ENHRY, CDR2 SYGVKD. This CDR3 has 14 residues. The V end was cut by 4 bases, the J end by 0 bases, with 9 bases between. CDR3: CAISVTGMNTEAFF. The DNA for the CDR3 is TGTGCCATCAGTGTAACGGGGATGAACACTGAAGCTTTCTTT.

The CDR3 loop reads CASSYSLPGRATEAFF. The CDR3 DNA is TGTGCCAGCAGTTACTCGTTACCGGGGAGGGCAACTGAAGCTTTCTTT. The chain carries TRBV6-6 and TRBJ1-1; D gene unclear. V lost 0 bases to trimming and J lost 5 bases, with 16 bases between them. CDR1 MNHNY and CDR2 SVGAGI come from the germline V gene (reference sequence). This CDR3 spans 16 amino acids.

This rearrangement joins TRBV18 to TRBJ2-7; the match to TRBD1 covers 12 bases. From germline, CDR1 is KGHSH and CDR2 LQKENI. V gave up 5 bases and J gave up 4 bases; unmatched junction bases: 6. The CDR3 is 15 residues long. In DNA, the CDR3 is TGTGCCAGCTCAGGAGGGACAGGGGGCGAGTACGAGCAGTACTTC. Translating gives CASSGGTGGEYEQYF.

The chain recombines TRBV5-1 with TRBJ2-7, with 7 bases lining up with TRBD1. With 3 bases clipped from V and 6 bases from J, the junction kept 9 bases outside the gene matches. The CDR3 extends over 14 amino acids. CDR1 is SGHRS, CDR2 YFSETQ, per germline. CDR3 region: CASSSNRGLREQYF. The CDR3, as DNA: TGCGCCAGCAGCTCAAACAGGGGTTTACGCGAGCAGTACTTC.

The chain uses TRBV4-1 and TRBJ1-2; D gene ambiguous. Between the trimmed V and J ends, which lost 1 base and 0 bases, there was a span of 9 bases. This CDR3 has 15 amino acids. Germline V gene sequence: CDR1 MGHRA, CDR2 YSYEKL. The chain's CDR3 is CASSQAGRTNYGYTF. The CDR3 nucleotides read TGCGCCAGCAGCCAAGCTGGCAGAACTAACTATGGCTACACCTTC.

This chain connects TRBV5-5 to TRBJ2-2; maybe TRBD1 (6 bases). The V and J ends lost 0 bases and 0 bases respectively, with 9 bases between them. Germline V lookup: CDR1 SGHKS, CDR2 YYEKEE (reference sequence). The CDR3 loop spans 16 amino acids. This chain's CDR3 is CASSLVQGPNTGELFF. The CDR3 DNA reads as TGTGCCAGCAGCTTGGTGCAGGGGCCGAACACCGGGGAGCTGTTTTTT.

The sample holds one count of this clone. The rearrangement joins TRBV2 to TRBJ1-3, with 8 bases that match TRBD1. CDR1 and CDR2 from the germline V gene are SNHLY and FYNNEI. The length of the CDR3 is 15 residues. Trimming cost V 4 bases and J 4 bases; bases outside gene matches: 6. The CDR3 here is CASSVTGGSGNTIYF. In nucleotides, the CDR3 is TGTGCCAGCAGTGTAACAGGGGGTTCAGGAAACACCATATATTTT.

Judged by abundance, this clone is medium-sized. This chain uses TRBV10-3 with TRBJ2-5; D possibly corresponds to TRBD1 (6 bases). The V end was cut by 2 bases, the J end by 0 bases, with 10 bases between. This CDR3 contains 15 residues. Germline V gives CDR1 ENHRY, CDR2 SYGVKD. The CDR3 DNA reads as TGTGCCATCAGTGAGAACAGGGAGAACCAAGAGACCCAGTACTTC. This sequence encodes CAISENRENQETQYF.

This sequence joins TRBV5-1 and TRBJ2-7; tentatively, D is TRBD1 (6 bases). Trimming removed 6 bases at V and 4 bases at J, with 8 bases between. The CDR3 length is 11 residues. Germline values: CDR1 SGHRS, CDR2 YFSETQ. For the CDR3, the DNA is TGCGCCAGCAAGGGGGAGTACGAGCAGTACTTC. Translation gives CASKGEYEQYF.

The rearrangement links TRBV21-1 to TRBJ2-7; the D call in the table, TRBD1, was not verified against the DNA. TRBV21-1 is described as a pseudogene. The CDR3 consists of 16 residues. The CDR3 loop is CASSASGTGGSYEQYF. The CDR3 DNA reads as TGTGCCAGCAGCGCTTCCGGGACAGGGGGCTCCTACGAGCAGTACTTC.

The chain couples TRBV29-1 to TRBJ1-2; no clear D. The germline CDR1 and CDR2 sequences are SQVTM and ANQGSEA. There are 11 residues in the CDR3. Trimming cost V 7 bases and J 8 bases, with 14 bases left between them. CDR3 DNA: TGCAGCGCCTCAGACCAGGCGGGCTACACCTTC. Translating gives CSASDQAGYTF.

The chain uses TRBV28 and TRBJ2-2; TRBD1 matches 8 bases. The CDR3 loop spans 16 amino acids. CDR1 and CDR2 (germline): MDHEN, SYDVKM. J gave up 7 bases and V 7 bases, and 14 bases lay outside the gene matches. This CDR3 is CASKGAGTGNIGELFF. Here the CDR3 DNA reads TGTGCCAGCAAGGGGGCCGGGACAGGCAATATCGGGGAGCTGTTTTTT. Full variable domain (remainder filled in from reference TRBV28 and TRBJ2-2): DVKVTQSSRYLVKRTGEKVFLECVQDMDHENMFWYRQDPGLGLRLIYFSYDVKMKEKGDIPEGYSVSREKKERFSLILESASTNQTSMYLCASKGAGTGNIGELFFGEGSRLTVL.

This clone was detected only a few times. The chain is built from TRBV24-1 and TRBJ2-6; 7 bases are a match to TRBD1. Germline V gene lookup returns CDR1 KGHDR and CDR2 SFDVKD. This CDR3 is 17 amino acids long. Trimming cost V 5 bases and J 4 bases; bases outside gene matches: 10. The CDR3 region is CATSGSADRAGANVLTF. CDR3 sequence (DNA): TGTGCCACCAGTGGTTCCGCTGACAGGGCCGGGGCCAACGTCCTGACTTTC.